This T cell receptor (beta chain) comes out of a study of vaccination and CD4 T cells after COVID-19. Study results and caveats: The study examined relatively few convalescent patients and included no early post-infection timepoints. Only post-vaccination samples contained a median around 83% of the reactive clones in convalescent patients. The rise in median SARS-CoV-2-reactive clonotypes, from about 20 to 38, was not significant.

The length of the CDR3 is 15 residues. Germline V gene data show CDR1 as MNHNS and CDR2 as SASEGT. V shed 6 bases, J shed 6 bases, and the junction held 13 bases outside the gene matches. Treatment in this sample: roughly 10-day PBMC culture with coronavirus spike peptide pools or control peptides (ViraFEST assay). Approximately 1.8 million PBMCs were grown per well alongside 8.5 to 10 IU/ml IL-2 and about 9.5 ug/ml peptide pools. The sample holds a few counts of this clonotype. The antigen remains undetermined. The Oncomine TCR Beta short-read assay was applied to DNA of cultured CD4+ T cells. TCRdb re-analysed the PCR reads in MiXCR, keeping a single row per CDR3 protein. The profile shows 20,000 to 25,000 distinct CDR3 sequences, roughly 34% of them singletons.

This specimen consisted of CD4+ T cells from blood, cultured in vitro, obtained before SARS-CoV-2 vaccination. This sequence originates from a human donor who had recovered from COVID-19. The chain uses TRBV6-1 and TRBJ2-7; 8 bases line up with TRBD1. DNA for the CDR3: TGTGCCAGCAGCAGCTCCGGGACAGGATCCCGCGAGCAGTACTTC. It encodes CASSSSGTGSREQYF.